This entry lists 3 T cell receptor beta chains sequenced from one sample in a study of T cells in Graves' hyperthyroidism and ophthalmopathy. Amplified TCR beta CDR3 regions came from RNA transcripts. When the TCR CDR3 underwent first-round RT-PCR, the HTBI primer set was used. Each CDR3 protein gets one entry after TCRdb re-called the multiplex PCR reads with MiXCR. The table includes fewer than 400,000 distinct CDR3 sequences, 11% to 15% detected once. Sequenced: blood. The receptors were sampled from a man in his fifties with Graves' ophthalmopathy.

This clonotype was observed many times. This chain links TRBV20-1 with TRBJ2-3; 9 nucleotides line up with TRBD2. Germline CDR1 reads DFQATT; CDR2 reads SNEGSKA (reference sequence). Unmatched junction bases numbered 6, after V lost 0 bases and J lost 5 bases. This CDR3 spans 15 amino acids. The DNA of the CDR3 is TGCAGTGCTAGAGATAGGGTAGCGGGAGTAGATACGCAGTATTTT. The encoded protein is CSARDRVAGVDTQYF.

The chain carries TRBV5-1 and TRBJ2-3; 7 nucleotides align to TRBD2. Germline-derived CDR1 and CDR2 are SGHRS and YFSETQ. The CDR3 length is 16 residues. Trimming took 5 bases from V and 3 from J; bases not matched to a gene: 12. This chain's CDR3 is CASSLGFGRFTDTQYF. The CDR3 DNA is TGCGCCAGCAGTCTGGGGTTCGGGAGGTTTACAGATACGCAGTATTTT.

CDR3 loop: CASSEVAKNIQYF. The CDR3 coding sequence is TGTGCCAGCAGTGAAGTGGCCAAAAACATTCAGTACTTC. The J gene is TRBJ2-4, the V gene TRBV6-1, with no clear D. CDR3 length equals 13 residues. Germline CDR1 reads MNHNS; CDR2 reads SASEGT. V lost 1 base to trimming and J lost 1 base, with 2 bases between them.